This T cell receptor beta chain was obtained from a study of graft-versus-host responses after intestinal transplantation. The wider study: Each recipient received anti-thymocyte globulin induction, then tacrolimus and steroids for 3 to 4 years.

V lost 7 bases and J lost 0, with 21 bases in between. The CDR3 has 17 amino acids. Germline CDR1 and CDR2: MDHEN and SYDVKM. Clones were read by immunoSEQ multiplex PCR, and TCRdb kept only the in-frame ones, dropping some. The table has under 3,000 clones, around 30% seen once; the top ten hold 5% to 6.5%. This clone rates as medium-sized (0.01 to 0.1%). General observations from the study: Marrow from the recipient contained GvH clones, some of which had appeared first in ileum or blood.

The authors plated around 200,000 CFSE-labeled responder cells with around 200,000 irradiated, violet-dye-labeled stimulator cells. Dividing CFSE-low CD3+CD4+ and CD3+CD8+ responders were isolated by sorting after the reaction. The origin of this receptor is a human patient who was an organ donor for intestinal transplantation. Source: alloreactive CD4+ T cells from a mixed lymphocyte reaction culture, taken before transplantation. Subset meaning: CFSE-low proliferating T cells sorted from approximately 6-day pre-transplant mixed lymphocyte reaction (GvH or HvG direction). The chain joins TRBV28 to TRBJ1-1, with D possibly being TRBD1 (6 bases). CDR3 DNA: TGTGCCAGCACCCGCCTCAGGGGCAAATCTATGAACACTGAAGCTTTCTTT. Residues: CASTRLRGKSMNTEAFF.